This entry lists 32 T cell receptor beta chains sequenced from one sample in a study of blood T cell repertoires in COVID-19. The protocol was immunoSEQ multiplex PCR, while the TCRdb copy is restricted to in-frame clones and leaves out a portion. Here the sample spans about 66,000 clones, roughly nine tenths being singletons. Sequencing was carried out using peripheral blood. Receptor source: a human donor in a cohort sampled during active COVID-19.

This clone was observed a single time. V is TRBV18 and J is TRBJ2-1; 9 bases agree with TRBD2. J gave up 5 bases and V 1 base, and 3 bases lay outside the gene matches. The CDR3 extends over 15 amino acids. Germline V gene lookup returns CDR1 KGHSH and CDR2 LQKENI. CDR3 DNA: TGTGCCAGCTCACCACGACTAGCGGCTCACAATGAGCAGTTCTTC. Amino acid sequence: CASSPRLAAHNEQFF.

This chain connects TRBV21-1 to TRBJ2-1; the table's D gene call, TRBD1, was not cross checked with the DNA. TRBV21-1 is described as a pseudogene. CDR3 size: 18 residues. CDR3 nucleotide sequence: TGTGCCAGCAGCAAACTCCACCGGACAGGGTTCACCTACAATGAGCAGTTCTTC. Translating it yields CASSKLHRTGFTYNEQFF.

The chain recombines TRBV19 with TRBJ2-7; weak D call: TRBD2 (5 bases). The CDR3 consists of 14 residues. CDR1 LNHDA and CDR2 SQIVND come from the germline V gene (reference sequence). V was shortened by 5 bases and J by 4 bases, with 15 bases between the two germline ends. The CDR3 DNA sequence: TGTGCCAGTAGTCAGTTTGGTAGCGAGTACGAGCAGTACTTC. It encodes CASSQFGSEYEQYF.

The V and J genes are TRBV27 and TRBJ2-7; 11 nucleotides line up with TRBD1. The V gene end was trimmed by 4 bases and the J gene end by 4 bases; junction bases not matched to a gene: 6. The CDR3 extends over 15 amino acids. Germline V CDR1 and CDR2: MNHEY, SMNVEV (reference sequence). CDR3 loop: CASSSPGQGVYEQYF. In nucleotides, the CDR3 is TGTGCCAGCAGTTCGCCGGGACAGGGGGTTTACGAGCAGTACTTC.

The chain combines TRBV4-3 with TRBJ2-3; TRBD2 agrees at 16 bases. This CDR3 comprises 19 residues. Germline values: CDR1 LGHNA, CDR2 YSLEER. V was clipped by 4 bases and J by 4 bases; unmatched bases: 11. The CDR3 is CASSPPAGTSGRVSDTQYF. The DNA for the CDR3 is TGCGCCAGCAGCCCGCCAGCTGGGACTAGCGGGAGGGTATCAGATACGCAGTATTTT.

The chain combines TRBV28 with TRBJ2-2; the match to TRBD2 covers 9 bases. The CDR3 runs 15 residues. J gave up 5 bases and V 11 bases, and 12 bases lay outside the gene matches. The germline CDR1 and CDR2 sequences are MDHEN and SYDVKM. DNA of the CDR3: TGTGCCCGCGGGGGGGTAGGGGAGTGGACCGGGGAGCTGTTTTTT. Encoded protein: CARGGVGEWTGELFF.

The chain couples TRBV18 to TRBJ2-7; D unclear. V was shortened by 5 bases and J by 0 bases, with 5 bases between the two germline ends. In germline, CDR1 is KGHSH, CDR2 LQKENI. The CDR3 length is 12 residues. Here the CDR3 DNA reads TGTGCCAGCTCAACCAGCTCCTACGAGCAGTACTTC. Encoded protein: CASSTSSYEQYF.

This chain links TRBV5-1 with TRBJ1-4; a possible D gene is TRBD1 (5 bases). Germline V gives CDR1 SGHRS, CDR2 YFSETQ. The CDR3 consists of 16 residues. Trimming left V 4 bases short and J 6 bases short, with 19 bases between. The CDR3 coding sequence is TGCGCCAGCAGCAGGACATTGGGGGGTAGTGATGAAAAACTGTTTTTT. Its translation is CASSRTLGGSDEKLFF.

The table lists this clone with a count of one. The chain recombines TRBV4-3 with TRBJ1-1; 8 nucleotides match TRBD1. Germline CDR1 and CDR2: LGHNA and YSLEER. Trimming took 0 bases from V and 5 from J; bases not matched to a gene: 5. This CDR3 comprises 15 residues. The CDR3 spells CASSQDPTGETEAFF. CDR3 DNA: TGCGCCAGCAGCCAAGACCCGACAGGGGAGACTGAAGCTTTCTTT.

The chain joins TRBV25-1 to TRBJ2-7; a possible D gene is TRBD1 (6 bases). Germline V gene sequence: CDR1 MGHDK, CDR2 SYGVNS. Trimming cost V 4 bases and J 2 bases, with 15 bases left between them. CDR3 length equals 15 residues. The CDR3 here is CASSARDTRPYEQYF. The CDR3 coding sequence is TGTGCCAGCAGTGCCCGGGACACACGACCCTACGAGCAGTACTTC.

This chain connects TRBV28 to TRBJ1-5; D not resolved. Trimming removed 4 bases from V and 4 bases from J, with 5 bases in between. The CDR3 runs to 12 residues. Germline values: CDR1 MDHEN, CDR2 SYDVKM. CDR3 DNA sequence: TGTGCCAGCAGTTCCGAGAATCAGCCCCAGCATTTT. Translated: CASSSENQPQHF.

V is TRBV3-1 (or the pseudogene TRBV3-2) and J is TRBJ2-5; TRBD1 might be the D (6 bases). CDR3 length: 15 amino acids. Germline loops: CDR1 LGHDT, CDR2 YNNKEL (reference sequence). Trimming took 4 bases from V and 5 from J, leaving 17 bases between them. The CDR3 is CASSLNRASLETQYF. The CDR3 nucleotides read TGTGCCAGCAGCCTAAACAGGGCTTCATTGGAGACCCAGTACTTC.

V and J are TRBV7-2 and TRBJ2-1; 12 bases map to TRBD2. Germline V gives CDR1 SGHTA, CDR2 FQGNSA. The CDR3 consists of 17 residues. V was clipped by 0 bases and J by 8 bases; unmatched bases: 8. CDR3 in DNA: TGTGCCAGCAGCTTAGCCAGACTAGCGGGAGATCGATATGAGCAGTTCTTC. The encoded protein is CASSLARLAGDRYEQFF.

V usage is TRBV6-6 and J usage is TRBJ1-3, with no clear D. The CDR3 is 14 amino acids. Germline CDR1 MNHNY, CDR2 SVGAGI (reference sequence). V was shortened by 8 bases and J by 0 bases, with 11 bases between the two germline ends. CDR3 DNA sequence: TGTGCCAGCCTAGATCAAATCTCTGGAAACACCATATATTTT. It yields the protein CASLDQISGNTIYF.

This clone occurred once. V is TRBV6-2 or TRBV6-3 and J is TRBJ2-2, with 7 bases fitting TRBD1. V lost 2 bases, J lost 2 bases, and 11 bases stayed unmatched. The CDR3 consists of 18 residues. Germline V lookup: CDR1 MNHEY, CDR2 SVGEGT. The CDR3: CASSYLGQLTSNTGELFF. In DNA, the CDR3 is TGTGCCAGCAGTTACCTGGGACAGTTAACCAGTAACACCGGGGAGCTGTTTTTT.

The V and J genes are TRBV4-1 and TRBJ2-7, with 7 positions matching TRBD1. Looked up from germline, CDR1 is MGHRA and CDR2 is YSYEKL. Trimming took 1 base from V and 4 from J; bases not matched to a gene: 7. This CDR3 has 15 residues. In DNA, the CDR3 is TGCGCCAGCAGCCAAGCCTCTGGGACAGCTTACGAGCAGTACTTC. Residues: CASSQASGTAYEQYF.

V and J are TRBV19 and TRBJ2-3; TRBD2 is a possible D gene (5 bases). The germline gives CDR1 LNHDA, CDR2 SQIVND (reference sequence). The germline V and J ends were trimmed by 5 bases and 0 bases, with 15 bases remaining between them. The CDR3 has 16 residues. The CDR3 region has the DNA TGTGCCAGTAGTCCACGACTAAAAAGGAGCACAGATACGCAGTATTTT. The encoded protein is CASSPRLKRSTDTQYF.

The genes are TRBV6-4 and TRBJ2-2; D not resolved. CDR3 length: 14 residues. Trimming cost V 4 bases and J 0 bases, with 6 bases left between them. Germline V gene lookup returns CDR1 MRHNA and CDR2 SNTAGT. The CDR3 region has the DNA TGTGCCAGCAGTGTTCTCGCGAACACCGGGGAGCTGTTTTTT. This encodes CASSVLANTGELFF.

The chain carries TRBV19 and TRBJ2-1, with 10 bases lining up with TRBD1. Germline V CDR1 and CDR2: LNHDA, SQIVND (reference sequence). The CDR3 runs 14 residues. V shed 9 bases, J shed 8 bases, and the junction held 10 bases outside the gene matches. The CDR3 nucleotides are TGTGCCAGCGAGTCGGGACAGGGGCTCGATGAGCAGTTCTTC. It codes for CASESGQGLDEQFF.

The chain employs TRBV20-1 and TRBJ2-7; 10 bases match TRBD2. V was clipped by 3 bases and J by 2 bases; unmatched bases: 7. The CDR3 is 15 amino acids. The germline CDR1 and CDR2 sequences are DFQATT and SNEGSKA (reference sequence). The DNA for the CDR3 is TGCAGTGCTAGTACCACAACTAGCGGGACCTACGAGCAGTACTTC. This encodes CSASTTTSGTYEQYF.

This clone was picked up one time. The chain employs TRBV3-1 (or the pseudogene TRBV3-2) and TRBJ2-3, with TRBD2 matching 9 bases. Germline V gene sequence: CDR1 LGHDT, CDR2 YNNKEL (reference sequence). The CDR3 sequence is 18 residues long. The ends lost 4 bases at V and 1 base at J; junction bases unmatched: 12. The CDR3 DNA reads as TGTGCCAGCAGCCGCCGTTACGCGGCTAGCGGGGGCACAGATACGCAGTATTTT. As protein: CASSRRYAASGGTDTQYF.

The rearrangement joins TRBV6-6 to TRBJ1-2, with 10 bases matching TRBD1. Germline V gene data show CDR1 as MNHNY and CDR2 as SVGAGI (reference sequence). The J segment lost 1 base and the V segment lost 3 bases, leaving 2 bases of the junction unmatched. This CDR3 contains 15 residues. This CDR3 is CASSYGDRGNYGYTF. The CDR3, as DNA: TGTGCCAGCAGTTATGGGGACAGGGGTAACTATGGCTACACCTTC.

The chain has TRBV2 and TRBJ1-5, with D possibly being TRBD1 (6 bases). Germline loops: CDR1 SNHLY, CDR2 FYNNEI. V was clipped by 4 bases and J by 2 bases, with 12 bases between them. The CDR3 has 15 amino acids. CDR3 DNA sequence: TGTGCCAGCAGTGGGGGACATGGGGGCAATCAGCCCCAGCATTTT. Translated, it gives CASSGGHGGNQPQHF.

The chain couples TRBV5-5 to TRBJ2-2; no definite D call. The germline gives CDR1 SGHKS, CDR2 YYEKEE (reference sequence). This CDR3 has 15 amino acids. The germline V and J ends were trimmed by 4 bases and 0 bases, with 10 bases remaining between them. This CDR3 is CASSAWPSNTGELFF. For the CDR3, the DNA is TGTGCCAGCAGCGCCTGGCCTTCGAACACCGGGGAGCTGTTTTTT.

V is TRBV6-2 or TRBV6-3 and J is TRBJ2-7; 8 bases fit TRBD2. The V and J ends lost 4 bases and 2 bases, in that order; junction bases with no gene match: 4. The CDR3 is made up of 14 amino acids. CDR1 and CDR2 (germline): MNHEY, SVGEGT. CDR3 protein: CASSSTSVPYEQYF. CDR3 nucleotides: TGTGCCAGCAGTTCGACTAGCGTCCCCTACGAGCAGTACTTC.

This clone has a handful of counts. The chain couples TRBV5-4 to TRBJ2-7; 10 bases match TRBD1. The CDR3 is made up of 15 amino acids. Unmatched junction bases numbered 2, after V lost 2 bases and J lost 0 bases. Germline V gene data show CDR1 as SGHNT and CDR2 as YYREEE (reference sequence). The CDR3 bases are TGTGCCAGCAGCTTCCGGACAGGGGGCTCCTACGAGCAGTACTTC. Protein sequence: CASSFRTGGSYEQYF.

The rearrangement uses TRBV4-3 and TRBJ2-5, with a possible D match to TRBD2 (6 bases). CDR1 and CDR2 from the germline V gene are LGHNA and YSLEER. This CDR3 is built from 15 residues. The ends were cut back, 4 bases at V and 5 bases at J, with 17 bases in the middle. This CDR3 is CASSRAGSRGETQYF. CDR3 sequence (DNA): TGCGCCAGCAGCCGCGCCGGGAGTAGAGGGGAGACCCAGTACTTC.

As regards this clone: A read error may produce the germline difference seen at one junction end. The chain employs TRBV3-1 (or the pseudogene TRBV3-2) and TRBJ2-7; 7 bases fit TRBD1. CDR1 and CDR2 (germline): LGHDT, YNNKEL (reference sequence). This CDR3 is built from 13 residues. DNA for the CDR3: TGTGCCAGCAGCCTCCTCTACGGACAGGACCTAATGTTC. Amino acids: CASSLLYGQDLMF.

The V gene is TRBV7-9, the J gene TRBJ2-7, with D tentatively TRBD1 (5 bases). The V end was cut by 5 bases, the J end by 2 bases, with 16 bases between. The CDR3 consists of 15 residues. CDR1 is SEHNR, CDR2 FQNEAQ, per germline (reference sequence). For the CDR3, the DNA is TGTGCCAGCAGCCCAACCGCATTACAGGCCTACGAGCAGTACTTC. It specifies CASSPTALQAYEQYF. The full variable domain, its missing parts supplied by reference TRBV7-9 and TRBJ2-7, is DTGVSQNPRHKITKRGQNVTFRCDPISEHNRLYWYRQTLGQGPEFLTYFQNEAQLEKSRLLSDRFSAERPKGSFSTLEIQRTEQGDSAMYLCASSPTALQAYEQYFGPGTRLTVT.

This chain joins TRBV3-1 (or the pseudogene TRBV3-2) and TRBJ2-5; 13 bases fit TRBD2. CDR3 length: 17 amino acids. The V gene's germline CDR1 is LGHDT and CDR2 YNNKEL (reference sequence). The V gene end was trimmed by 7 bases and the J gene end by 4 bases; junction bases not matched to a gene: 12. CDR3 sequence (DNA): TGTGCCAGCACCGAGACCAAACTAGCGGGGGGGAGAGAGACCCAGTACTTC. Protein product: CASTETKLAGGRETQYF.

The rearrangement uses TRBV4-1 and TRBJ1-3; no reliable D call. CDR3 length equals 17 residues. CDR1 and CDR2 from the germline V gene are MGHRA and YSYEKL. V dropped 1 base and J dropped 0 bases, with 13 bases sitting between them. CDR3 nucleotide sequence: TGCGCCAGCAGCCAAGGGGTTGCAGGAATCTCTGGAAACACCATATATTTT. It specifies CASSQGVAGISGNTIYF.

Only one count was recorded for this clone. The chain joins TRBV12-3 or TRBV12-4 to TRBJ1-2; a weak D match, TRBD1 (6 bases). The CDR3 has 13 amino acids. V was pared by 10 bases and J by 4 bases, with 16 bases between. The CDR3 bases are TGTGCCACGCAACAGGGAACCACCTATGGCTACACCTTC. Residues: CATQQGTTYGYTF.